Sequencing of this TCR beta chain was carried out in a study of OX40 agonist ivuxolimab in advanced cancers. Repertoires were generated with immunoSEQ multiplex PCR, while TCRdb's copy carries only in-frame clones and drops some. The table has about 59,000 clones, over 80% seen once. CDR1 is SGHDT and CDR2 is YYEEEE in the germline V gene. There are 14 residues in the CDR3. With 4 bases removed from V and 8 bases from J, the gap between germline ends came to 15 bases. V usage is TRBV5-6 and J usage is TRBJ1-4, with D possibly TRBD1 on 5 matching bases. The TCR was taken from an adult with an advanced solid tumor such as melanoma, head and neck, liver or kidney cancer. Sample: CD4+ or CD8+ T cells sorted from blood, taken in a trial of the OX40 agonist ivuxolimab. CDR3 DNA sequence: TGTGCCAGCAGCGCTGACAGTGAGGGGGAAAAACTGTTTTTT. This encodes CASSADSEGEKLFF. Drawing the rest from reference TRBV5-6 and TRBJ1-4, the complete variable domain is DAGVTQSPTHLIKTRGQQVTLRCSPKSGHDTVSWYQQALGQGPQFIFQYYEEEERQRGNFPDRFSGHQFPNYSSELNVNALLLGDSALYLCASSADSEGEKLFFGSGTQLSVL.